This T cell receptor beta chain was recorded in a study of blood T cells in healthy people across ages. This clonotype was seen at least ten times. The target antigen is unknown. A second PCR, run for roughly 7 to 11 cycles, used a sample-barcoded 5' primer plus a J-beta primer mix. TCRdb passed the 5' RACE reads through MiXCR, listing each CDR3 protein once. In the table there are approximately 600,000 distinct CDR3 sequences, 58% of which are singletons. Study-level findings and limits: Researchers said unsorted PBMCs prevented a conclusive naive versus antigen-experienced comparison.

Each individual donor underwent a draw of ten milliliters of peripheral blood. Germline loops: CDR1 SEHNR, CDR2 FQNEAQ (reference sequence). CDR3 length: 15 amino acids. The junction had 5 bases not matched to a gene; V was cut back by 4 bases and J by 6 bases. The chain links TRBV7-9 to TRBJ1-6, with TRBD1 matching over 8 bases. This TCR was recovered from a man in his 60s in good health. The sample taken for sequencing was blood. CDR3 amino acids: CASSSGQGRNSPLHF. CDR3 bases: TGTGCCAGCAGCTCCGGACAGGGTCGTAATTCACCCCTCCACTTT.